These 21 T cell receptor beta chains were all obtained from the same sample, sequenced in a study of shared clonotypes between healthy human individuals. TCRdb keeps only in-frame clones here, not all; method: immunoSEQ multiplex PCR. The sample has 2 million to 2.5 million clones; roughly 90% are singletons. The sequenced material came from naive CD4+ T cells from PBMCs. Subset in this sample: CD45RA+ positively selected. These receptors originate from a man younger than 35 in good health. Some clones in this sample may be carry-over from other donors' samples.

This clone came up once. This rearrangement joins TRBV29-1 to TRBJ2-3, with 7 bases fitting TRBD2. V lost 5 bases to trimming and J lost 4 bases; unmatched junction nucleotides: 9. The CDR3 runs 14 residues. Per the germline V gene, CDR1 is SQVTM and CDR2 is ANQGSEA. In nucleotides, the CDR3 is TGCAGCGTTTATCCCAGCGGGATTCCAGATACGCAGTATTTT. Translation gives CSVYPSGIPDTQYF.

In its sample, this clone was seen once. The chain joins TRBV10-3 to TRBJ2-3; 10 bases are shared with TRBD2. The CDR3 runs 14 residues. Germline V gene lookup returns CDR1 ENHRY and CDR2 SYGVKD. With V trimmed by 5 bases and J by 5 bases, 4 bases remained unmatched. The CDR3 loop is CAISSSGGRDTQYF. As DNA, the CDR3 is TGTGCCATCAGTTCTAGCGGGGGCCGAGATACGCAGTATTTT.

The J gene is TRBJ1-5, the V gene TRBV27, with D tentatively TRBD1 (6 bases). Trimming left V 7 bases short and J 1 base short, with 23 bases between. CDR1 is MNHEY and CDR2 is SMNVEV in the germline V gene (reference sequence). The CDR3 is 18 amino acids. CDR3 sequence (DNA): TGTGCCAGCACAATAAGGGACAAGGTGGAATGGAGCAATCAGCCCCAGCATTTT. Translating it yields CASTIRDKVEWSNQPQHF.

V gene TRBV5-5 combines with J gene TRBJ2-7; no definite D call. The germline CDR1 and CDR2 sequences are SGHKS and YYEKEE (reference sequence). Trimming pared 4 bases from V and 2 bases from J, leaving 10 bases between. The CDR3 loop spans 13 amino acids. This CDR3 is CASSQVRTYEQYF. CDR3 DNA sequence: TGTGCCAGCAGCCAAGTGAGGACCTACGAGCAGTACTTC. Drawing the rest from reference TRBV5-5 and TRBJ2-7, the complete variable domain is DAGVTQSPTHLIKTRGQQVTLRCSPISGHKSVSWYQQVLGQGPQFIFQYYEKEERGRGNFPDRFSARQFPNYSSELNVNALLLGDSALYLCASSQVRTYEQYFGPGTRLTVT.

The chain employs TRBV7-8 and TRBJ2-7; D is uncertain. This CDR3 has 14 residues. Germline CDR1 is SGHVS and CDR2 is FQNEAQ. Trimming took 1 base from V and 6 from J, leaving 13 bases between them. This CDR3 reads CASSLVGQRPEQYF. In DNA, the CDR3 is TGTGCCAGCAGCTTAGTTGGCCAGCGCCCCGAGCAGTACTTC.

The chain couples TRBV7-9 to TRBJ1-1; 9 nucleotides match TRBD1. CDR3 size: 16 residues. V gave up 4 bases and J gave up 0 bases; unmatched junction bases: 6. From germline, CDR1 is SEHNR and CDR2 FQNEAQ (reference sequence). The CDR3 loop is CASSYMTGGMNTEAFF. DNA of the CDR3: TGTGCCAGCAGCTATATGACAGGGGGGATGAACACTGAAGCTTTCTTT. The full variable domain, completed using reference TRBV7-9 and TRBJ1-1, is DTGVSQNPRHKITKRGQNVTFRCDPISEHNRLYWYRQTLGQGPEFLTYFQNEAQLEKSRLLSDRFSAERPKGSFSTLEIQRTEQGDSAMYLCASSYMTGGMNTEAFFGQGTRLTVV.

The CDR3 sequence: CASSPSGTRRETQYF. In DNA form, the CDR3 reads TGTGCCAGCAGCCCTTCCGGGACCCGGAGGGAGACCCAGTACTTC. V is TRBV5-4 and J is TRBJ2-5, with D perhaps TRBD1 or TRBD2 (5 bases each). Germline V lookup: CDR1 SGHNT, CDR2 YYREEE (reference sequence). Trimming cost V 4 bases and J 5 bases, with 18 bases left between them. This CDR3 contains 15 residues.

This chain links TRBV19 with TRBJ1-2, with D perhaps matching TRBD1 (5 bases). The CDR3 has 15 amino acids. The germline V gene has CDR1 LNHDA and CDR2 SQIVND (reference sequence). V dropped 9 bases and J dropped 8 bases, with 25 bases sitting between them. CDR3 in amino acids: CASRDMSRVSRGYTF. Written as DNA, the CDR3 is TGTGCCAGCAGGGATATGTCCAGGGTGTCAAGAGGCTACACCTTC. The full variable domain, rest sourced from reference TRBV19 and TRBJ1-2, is DGGITQSPKYLFRKEGQNVTLSCEQNLNHDAMYWYRQDPGQGLRLIYYSQIVNDFQKGDIAEGYSVSREKKESFPLTVTSAQKNPTAFYLCASRDMSRVSRGYTFGSGTRLTVV.

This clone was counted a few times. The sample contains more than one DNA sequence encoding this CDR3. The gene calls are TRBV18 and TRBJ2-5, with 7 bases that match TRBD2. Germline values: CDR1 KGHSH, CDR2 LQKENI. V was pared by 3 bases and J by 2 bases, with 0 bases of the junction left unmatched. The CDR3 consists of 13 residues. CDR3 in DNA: TGTGCCAGCTCACCTAGCGGGCAAGAGACCCAGTACTTC. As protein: CASSPSGQETQYF.

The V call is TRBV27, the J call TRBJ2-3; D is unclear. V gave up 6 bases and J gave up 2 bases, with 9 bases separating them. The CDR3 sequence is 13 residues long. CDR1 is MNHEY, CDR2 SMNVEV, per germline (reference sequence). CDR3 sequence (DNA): TGTGCCAGCAGCCGACTTGACACAGATACGCAGTATTTT. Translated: CASSRLDTDTQYF.

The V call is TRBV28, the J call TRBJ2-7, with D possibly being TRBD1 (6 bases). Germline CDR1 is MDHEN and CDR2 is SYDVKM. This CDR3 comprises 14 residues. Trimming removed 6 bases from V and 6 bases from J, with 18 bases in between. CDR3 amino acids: CASRTGHGLSEQYF. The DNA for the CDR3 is TGTGCCAGCAGGACGGGACATGGGCTTAGCGAGCAGTACTTC. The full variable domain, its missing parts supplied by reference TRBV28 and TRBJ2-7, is DVKVTQSSRYLVKRTGEKVFLECVQDMDHENMFWYRQDPGLGLRLIYFSYDVKMKEKGDIPEGYSVSREKKERFSLILESASTNQTSMYLCASRTGHGLSEQYFGPGTRLTVT.

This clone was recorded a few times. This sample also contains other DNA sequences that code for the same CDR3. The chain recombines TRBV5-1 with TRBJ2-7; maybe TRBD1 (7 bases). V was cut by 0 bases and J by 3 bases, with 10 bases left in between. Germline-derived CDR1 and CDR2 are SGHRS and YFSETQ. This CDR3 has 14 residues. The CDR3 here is CASSLGQGGYEQYF. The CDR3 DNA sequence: TGCGCCAGCAGCTTGGGACAGGGAGGCTACGAGCAGTACTTC.

CDR3 region: CSVEPRGRLDYGYTF. The CDR3 region has the DNA TGCAGCGTTGAACCAAGGGGGCGGCTAGACTATGGCTACACCTTC. This chain connects TRBV29-1 to TRBJ1-2, with TRBD1 matching over 7 bases. V lost 2 bases, J lost 3 bases, and 9 bases stayed unmatched. The CDR3 loop spans 15 amino acids. Looked up from germline, CDR1 is SQVTM and CDR2 is ANQGSEA.

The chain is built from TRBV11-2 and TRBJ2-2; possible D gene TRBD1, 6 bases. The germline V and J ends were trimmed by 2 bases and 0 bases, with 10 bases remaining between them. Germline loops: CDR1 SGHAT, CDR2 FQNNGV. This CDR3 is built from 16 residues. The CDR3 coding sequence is TGTGCCAGCAGCTTATCGGCAGGGGCGAACACCGGGGAGCTGTTTTTT. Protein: CASSLSAGANTGELFF. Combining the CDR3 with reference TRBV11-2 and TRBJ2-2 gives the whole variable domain EAGVAQSPRYKIIEKRQSVAFWCNPISGHATLYWYQQILGQGPKLLIQFQNNGVVDDSQLPKDRFSAERLKGVDSTLKIQPAKLEDSAVYLCASSLSAGANTGELFFGEGSRLTVL.

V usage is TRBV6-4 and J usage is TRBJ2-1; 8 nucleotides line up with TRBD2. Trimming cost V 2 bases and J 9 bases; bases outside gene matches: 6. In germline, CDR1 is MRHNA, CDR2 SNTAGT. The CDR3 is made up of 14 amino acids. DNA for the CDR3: TGTGCCAGCAGTGACCGGGCGGGAGGACGTGAGCAGTTCTTC. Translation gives CASSDRAGGREQFF.

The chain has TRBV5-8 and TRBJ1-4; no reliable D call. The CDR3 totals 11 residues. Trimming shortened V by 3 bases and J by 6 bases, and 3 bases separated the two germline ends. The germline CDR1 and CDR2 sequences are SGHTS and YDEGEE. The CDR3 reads CASSSYEKLFF. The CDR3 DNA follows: TGTGCCAGCAGCTCTTATGAAAAACTGTTTTTT.

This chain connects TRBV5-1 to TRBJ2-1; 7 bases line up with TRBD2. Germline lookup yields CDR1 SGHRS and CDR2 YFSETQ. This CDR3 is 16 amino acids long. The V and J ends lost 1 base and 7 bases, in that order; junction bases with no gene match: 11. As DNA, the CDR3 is TGCGCCAGCAGCTTGAGCCCCCCGGGAGCGGGGAATGAGCAGTTCTTC. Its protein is CASSLSPPGAGNEQFF.

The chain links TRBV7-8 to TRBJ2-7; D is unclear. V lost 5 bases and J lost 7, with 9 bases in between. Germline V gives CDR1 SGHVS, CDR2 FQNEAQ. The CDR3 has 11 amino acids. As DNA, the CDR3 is TGTGCCAGCAGCACCCGGACGGAGCAGTACTTC. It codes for CASSTRTEQYF.

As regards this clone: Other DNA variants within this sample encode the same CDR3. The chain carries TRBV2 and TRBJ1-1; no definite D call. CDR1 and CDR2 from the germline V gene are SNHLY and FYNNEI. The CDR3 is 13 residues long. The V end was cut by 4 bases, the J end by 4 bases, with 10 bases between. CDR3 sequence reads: CASSGGVSTEAFF. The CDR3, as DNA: TGTGCCAGCAGTGGTGGGGTTAGCACTGAAGCTTTCTTT.

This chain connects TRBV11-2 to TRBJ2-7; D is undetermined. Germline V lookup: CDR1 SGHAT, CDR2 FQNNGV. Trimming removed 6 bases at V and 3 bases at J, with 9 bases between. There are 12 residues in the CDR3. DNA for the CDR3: TGTGCCAGCAGGTCTCGAGGCTACGAGCAGTACTTC. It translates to CASRSRGYEQYF.

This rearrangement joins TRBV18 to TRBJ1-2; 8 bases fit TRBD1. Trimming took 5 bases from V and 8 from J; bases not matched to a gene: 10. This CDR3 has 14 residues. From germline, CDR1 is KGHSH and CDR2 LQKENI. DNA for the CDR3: TGTGCCAGCTCAACCTCGGACAGGGAAGGCGGCTACACCTTC. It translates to CASSTSDREGGYTF.